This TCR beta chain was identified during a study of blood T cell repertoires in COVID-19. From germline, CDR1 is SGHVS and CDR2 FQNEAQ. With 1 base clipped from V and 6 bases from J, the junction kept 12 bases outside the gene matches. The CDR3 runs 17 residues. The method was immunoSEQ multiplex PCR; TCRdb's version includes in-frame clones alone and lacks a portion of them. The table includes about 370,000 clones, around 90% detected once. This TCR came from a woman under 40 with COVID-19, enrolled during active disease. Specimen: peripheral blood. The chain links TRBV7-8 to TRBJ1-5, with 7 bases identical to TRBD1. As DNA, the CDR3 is TGTGCCAGCAGCTTAGTCGACAGGGATGTTTATAGTCAGCCCCAGCATTTT. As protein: CASSLVDRDVYSQPQHF.